Each of the 26 T cell receptor beta chains below was sequenced from the same sample in a study of graft-versus-host responses after intestinal transplantation. Their recognized antigens are unknown. The protocol was immunoSEQ multiplex PCR, while the TCRdb copy is restricted to in-frame clones and leaves out a portion. This table holds roughly 120,000 clones, 80% to 95% found once. The starting material was unstimulated CD8+ T cells sorted from spleen or lymph node cells, obtained before intestinal transplant. These receptors were obtained from a human donor who received an intestinal transplant.

This chain uses TRBV28 with TRBJ2-3, with TRBD2 matching 8 bases. Germline V gives CDR1 MDHEN, CDR2 SYDVKM. The CDR3 extends over 17 amino acids. V lost 5 bases and J lost 4; bases outside the gene matches: 14. The chain's CDR3 is CASSLTPFGRASDTQYF. In DNA, the CDR3 is TGTGCCAGCAGTCTCACCCCCTTCGGGAGGGCCTCAGATACGCAGTATTTT.

CDR3 coding DNA: TGTGCCAGCAGTACGGGAGAGGGCCCCTACGAGCAGTACTTC. It yields the protein CASSTGEGPYEQYF. The rearrangement joins TRBV27 to TRBJ2-7; TRBD2 is a possible D gene (6 bases). The CDR3 contains 14 residues. The ends were cut back, 5 bases at V and 2 bases at J, with 13 bases in the middle. Germline V gene lookup returns CDR1 MNHEY and CDR2 SMNVEV (reference sequence).

This clone is a singleton in its sample. The genes are TRBV5-6 and TRBJ2-5, with 9 nucleotides matching TRBD2. Gene TRBJ2-7 matches the end of the DNA better, so the J call may be wrong. Germline CDR1 reads SGHDT; CDR2 reads YYEEEE. The CDR3 is 14 residues long. The CDR3 nucleotides are TGTGCCAGCAGCTTGGGACTAGCGGTCTACGAGCAGTACTTC. Its translation: CASSLGLAVYEQYF.

CDR3 sequence: CASSQDREADEQFF. The CDR3 DNA reads TGCGCCAGCAGCCAAGATCGGGAAGCCGATGAGCAGTTCTTC. This sequence joins TRBV4-1 and TRBJ2-1, with D perhaps matching TRBD2 (5 bases). Trimming left V 0 bases short and J 8 bases short, with 11 bases between. Germline V gene lookup returns CDR1 MGHRA and CDR2 YSYEKL. The CDR3 length is 14 residues.

The J gene is TRBJ2-3, the V gene TRBV9, with TRBD2 matching 12 bases. CDR1 and CDR2 from the germline V gene are SGDLS and YYNGEE. The CDR3 spans 16 residues. Trimming removed 1 base from V and 9 bases from J; junction bases left unmatched: 9. CDR3 nucleotide sequence: TGTGCCAGCAGCGTAAGCGCTAGCGGGAGGGAAAGGACGCAGTATTTT. Amino acids: CASSVSASGRERTQYF.

The chain employs TRBV27 and TRBJ2-1; the match to TRBD1 covers 8 bases. The CDR3 contains 16 residues. Looked up from germline, CDR1 is MNHEY and CDR2 is SMNVEV (reference sequence). Trimming took 1 base from V and 5 from J; bases not matched to a gene: 7. This chain's CDR3 is CASSLLIGQGDNEQFF. The CDR3 coding sequence is TGTGCCAGCAGTTTATTGATCGGACAGGGAGACAATGAGCAGTTCTTC.

The chain recombines TRBV7-9 with TRBJ2-1, with 7 bases that match TRBD2. Germline V gene data show CDR1 as SEHNR and CDR2 as FQNEAQ (reference sequence). The CDR3 consists of 19 residues. After removal of 1 base from V and 2 bases from J, the junction contained 14 bases not matched to a gene. The CDR3 spells CASSLEFNRREPTYNEQFF. The CDR3, as DNA: TGTGCCAGCAGCTTAGAATTTAATCGGCGGGAGCCCACCTACAATGAGCAGTTCTTC.

V is TRBV7-9 and J is TRBJ1-1; unclear D gene. The CDR3 is 14 residues long. Deletions cut 2 bases from V and 1 base from J, with 8 bases between. Germline CDR1 and CDR2: SEHNR and FQNEAQ (reference sequence). CDR3 sequence reads: CASSLQASNTEAFF. CDR3 sequence (DNA): TGTGCCAGCAGCTTACAGGCGTCGAACACTGAAGCTTTCTTT.

J is TRBJ1-4 and V is TRBV2, with D perhaps TRBD1 (5 bases). V was shortened by 4 bases and J by 5 bases, with 14 bases between the two germline ends. This CDR3 comprises 15 residues. Germline loops: CDR1 SNHLY, CDR2 FYNNEI. CDR3 region: CASSVGAVANEKLFF. The DNA of the CDR3 is TGTGCCAGCAGTGTCGGGGCAGTCGCGAATGAAAAACTGTTTTTT.

The rearrangement uses TRBV10-2 and TRBJ2-7; D gene ambiguous. CDR3 size: 15 residues. V was pared by 6 bases and J by 6 bases, with 21 bases between. Germline CDR1 reads WSHSY; CDR2 reads SAAADI. The CDR3 here is CASRFTSKGSGEQYF. The CDR3, as DNA: TGCGCCAGCAGATTCACCTCGAAAGGGTCCGGCGAGCAGTACTTC.

This chain uses TRBV30 with TRBJ2-7, with D possibly matching TRBD1 (8 bases). Germline V CDR1 and CDR2: GTSNPN, SVGIG (reference sequence). The CDR3 covers 13 residues. V was trimmed by 4 bases and J by 3 bases, leaving 13 bases between them. The CDR3: CAWKYRGGYEQYF. CDR3 in DNA: TGTGCCTGGAAGTACAGGGGGGGCTACGAGCAGTACTTC.

This clone was recorded only once. This rearrangement joins TRBV28 to TRBJ2-1; a possible D gene is TRBD1 (6 bases). In germline, CDR1 is MDHEN, CDR2 SYDVKM. CDR3 length: 13 amino acids. Deletions cut 7 bases from V and 3 bases from J, with 10 bases between. The CDR3 spells CASTTGIYNEQFF. The CDR3 DNA reads as TGTGCCAGCACCACAGGGATCTACAATGAGCAGTTCTTC.

The genes are TRBV6-1 and TRBJ1-4; 8 nucleotides align to TRBD1. The germline CDR1 and CDR2 sequences are MNHNS and SASEGT. There are 13 residues in the CDR3. The trim removed 8 bases at V and 2 bases at J, leaving 1 base unmatched. Here the CDR3 reads CASDRGTNEKLFF. CDR3 sequence (DNA): TGTGCCAGCGACAGGGGCACTAATGAAAAACTGTTTTTT.

This clone was recorded once. The CDR3 loop reads CAWSNRLAYTDTQYF. The CDR3 DNA sequence: TGTGCCTGGAGTAACCGACTAGCCTACACAGATACGCAGTATTTT. V is TRBV30 and J is TRBJ2-3, with TRBD2 identical over 7 bases. The CDR3 is made up of 15 amino acids. J gave up 2 bases and V 2 bases, and 7 bases lay outside the gene matches. Per germline, CDR1 GTSNPN and CDR2 SVGIG (reference sequence).

This chain links TRBV7-9 with TRBJ2-7; a possible D gene is TRBD2 (5 bases). The CDR3 loop spans 14 amino acids. Germline CDR1 SEHNR, CDR2 FQNEAQ (reference sequence). Trimming cost V 3 bases and J 0 bases, with 9 bases left between them. The CDR3 DNA follows: TGTGCCAGCAGCTTGTCTAGCCGCTCCTACGAGCAGTACTTC. It encodes CASSLSSRSYEQYF. Full variable domain (outside the CDR3, taken from reference TRBV7-9 and TRBJ2-7): DTGVSQNPRHKITKRGQNVTFRCDPISEHNRLYWYRQTLGQGPEFLTYFQNEAQLEKSRLLSDRFSAERPKGSFSTLEIQRTEQGDSAMYLCASSLSSRSYEQYFGPGTRLTVT.

V and J are TRBV7-8 and TRBJ2-7; TRBD1 or TRBD2 may be the D gene (5 bases each). The CDR3 runs to 13 residues. V was pared by 5 bases and J by 4 bases, with 12 bases between. The germline V gene has CDR1 SGHVS and CDR2 FQNEAQ. The CDR3 spells CASSPNWGYEQYF. The CDR3 nucleotides are TGTGCCAGCAGCCCAAACTGGGGGTACGAGCAGTACTTC.

This chain's CDR3 is CASSYNEQFF. CDR3 DNA sequence: TGTGCCAGCAGTTACAATGAGCAGTTCTTC. The chain carries TRBV6-6 and TRBJ2-1; D unresolved. This CDR3 contains 10 residues. Germline V gene sequence: CDR1 MNHNY, CDR2 SVGAGI (reference sequence). Trimming shortened V by 2 bases and J by 7 bases, and 0 bases separated the two germline ends.

The chain recombines TRBV5-1 with TRBJ2-3; no firm D call. The CDR3 contains 16 residues. Trimming removed 2 bases at V and 2 bases at J, with 15 bases between. The V gene's germline CDR1 is SGHRS and CDR2 YFSETQ. The CDR3 is CASSFRGEAYTDTQYF. In DNA form, the CDR3 reads TGCGCCAGCAGCTTCCGCGGAGAAGCCTACACAGATACGCAGTATTTT.

A single count supports this clone. The chain carries TRBV10-2 and TRBJ2-3, with 11 bases fitting TRBD2. The trim removed 6 bases at V and 0 bases at J, leaving 11 bases unmatched. Germline assignment: CDR1 WSHSY and CDR2 SAAADI. The CDR3 is 18 residues long. CDR3 protein: CASRGLADSIRSTDTQYF. The CDR3 DNA follows: TGCGCCAGCAGGGGACTAGCGGATTCCATTAGGAGCACAGATACGCAGTATTTT.

The rearrangement joins TRBV5-1 to TRBJ2-3; D is unclear. Looked up from germline, CDR1 is SGHRS and CDR2 is YFSETQ. V lost 4 bases and J lost 0, with 15 bases in between. The CDR3 totals 16 residues. In DNA, the CDR3 is TGCGCCAGCAGCCCCTCATGGTCTAGGAGCACAGATACGCAGTATTTT. Protein sequence: CASSPSWSRSTDTQYF.

V and J are TRBV29-1 and TRBJ1-1, with D unresolved. The length of the CDR3 is 13 residues. Per germline, CDR1 SQVTM and CDR2 ANQGSEA. Trimming shortened V by 7 bases and J by 1 base, and 13 bases separated the two germline ends. This CDR3 reads CSADAGPNTEAFF. The CDR3 region has the DNA TGCAGCGCCGACGCAGGACCGAACACTGAAGCTTTCTTT.

The chain employs TRBV5-4 and TRBJ2-7; 7 bases line up with TRBD2. V was pared by 2 bases and J by 2 bases, with 7 bases of the junction left unmatched. The CDR3 sequence is 15 residues long. In germline, CDR1 is SGHNT, CDR2 YYREEE (reference sequence). CDR3 loop: CASSLISGPPYEQYF. DNA for the CDR3: TGTGCCAGCAGCTTAATTAGCGGGCCCCCCTACGAGCAGTACTTC. Combining the CDR3 with reference TRBV5-4 and TRBJ2-7 gives the whole variable domain ETGVTQSPTHLIKTRGQQVTLRCSSQSGHNTVSWYQQALGQGPQFIFQYYREEENGRGNFPPRFSGLQFPNYSSELNVNALELDDSALYLCASSLISGPPYEQYFGPGTRLTVT.

The chain has TRBV7-3 and TRBJ2-1, with 12 bases fitting TRBD2. Unmatched junction bases numbered 7, after V lost 1 base and J lost 9 bases. CDR1 is SGHTA and CDR2 is FQGTGA in the germline V gene. CDR3 length: 16 residues. This chain's CDR3 is CASSLSPSGRALEQFF. For the CDR3, the DNA is TGTGCCAGCAGCTTAAGTCCTAGCGGGAGGGCCCTTGAGCAGTTCTTC.

The chain couples TRBV9 to TRBJ2-1; tentative D call: TRBD2 (6 bases). Trimming took 4 bases from V and 7 from J, leaving 12 bases between them. This CDR3 contains 13 residues. Germline V lookup: CDR1 SGDLS, CDR2 YYNGEE. CDR3 region: CASSLGGGNEQFF. The CDR3 DNA follows: TGTGCCAGCAGCCTGGGGGGTGGGAATGAGCAGTTCTTC.

The chain is built from TRBV6-5 and TRBJ2-1; D may be TRBD1 (5 bases). Per the germline V gene, CDR1 is MNHEY and CDR2 is SVGAGI. Trimming took off 9 bases at V and 1 base at J, with 10 bases between the two ends. The CDR3 sequence is 13 residues long. In DNA, the CDR3 is TGTGCCAGTTCGCCAGGGTCCTACAATGAGCAGTTCTTC. Its translation is CASSPGSYNEQFF.

The V and J genes are TRBV28 and TRBJ2-3; D not certain. CDR1 MDHEN and CDR2 SYDVKM come from the germline V gene. V was clipped by 7 bases and J by 0 bases, with 14 bases between them. This CDR3 comprises 15 residues. CDR3 loop: CASIKTFFSTDTQYF. The CDR3 coding sequence is TGTGCCAGCATCAAGACGTTTTTTAGCACAGATACGCAGTATTTT.